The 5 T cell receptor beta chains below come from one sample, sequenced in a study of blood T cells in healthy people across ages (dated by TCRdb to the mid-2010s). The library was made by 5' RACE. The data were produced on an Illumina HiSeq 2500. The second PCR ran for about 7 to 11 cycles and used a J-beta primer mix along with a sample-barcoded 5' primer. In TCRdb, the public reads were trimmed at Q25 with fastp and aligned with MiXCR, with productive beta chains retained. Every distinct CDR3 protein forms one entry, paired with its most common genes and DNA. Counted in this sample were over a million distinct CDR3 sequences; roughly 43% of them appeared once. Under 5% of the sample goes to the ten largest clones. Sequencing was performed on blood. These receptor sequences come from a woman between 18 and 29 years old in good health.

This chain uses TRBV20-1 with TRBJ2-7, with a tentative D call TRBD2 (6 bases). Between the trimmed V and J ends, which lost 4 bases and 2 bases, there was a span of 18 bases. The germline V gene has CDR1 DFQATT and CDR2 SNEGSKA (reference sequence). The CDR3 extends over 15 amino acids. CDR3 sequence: CSATNAAGWAYEQYF. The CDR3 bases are TGCAGTGCTACAAATGCGGCGGGGTGGGCCTACGAGCAGTACTTC.

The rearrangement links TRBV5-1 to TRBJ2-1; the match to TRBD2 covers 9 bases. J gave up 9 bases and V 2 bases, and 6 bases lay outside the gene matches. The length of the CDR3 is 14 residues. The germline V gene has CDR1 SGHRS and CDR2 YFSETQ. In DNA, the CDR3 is TGCGCCAGCAGCTTATTAGCAGCGGGAGGTGAGCAGTTCTTC. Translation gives CASSLLAAGGEQFF.

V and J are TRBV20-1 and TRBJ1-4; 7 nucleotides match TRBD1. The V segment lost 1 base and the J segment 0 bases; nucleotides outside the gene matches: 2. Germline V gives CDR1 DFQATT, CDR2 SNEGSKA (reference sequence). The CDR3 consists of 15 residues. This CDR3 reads CSARAQGTTNEKLFF. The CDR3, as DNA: TGCAGTGCTAGAGCACAGGGGACAACTAATGAAAAACTGTTTTTT.

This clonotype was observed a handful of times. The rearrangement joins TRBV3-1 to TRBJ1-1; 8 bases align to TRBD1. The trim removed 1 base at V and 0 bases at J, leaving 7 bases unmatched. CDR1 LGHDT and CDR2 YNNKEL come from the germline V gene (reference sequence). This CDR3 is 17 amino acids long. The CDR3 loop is CASSQGFRTGMNTEAFF. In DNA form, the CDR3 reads TGTGCCAGCAGCCAAGGGTTTCGGACAGGGATGAACACTGAAGCTTTCTTT.

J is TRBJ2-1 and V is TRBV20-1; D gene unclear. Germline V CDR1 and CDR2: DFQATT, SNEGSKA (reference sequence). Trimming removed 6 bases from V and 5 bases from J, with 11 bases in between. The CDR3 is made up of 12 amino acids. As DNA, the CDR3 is TGCAGTGCCCCCCCCCCTAACAATGAGCAGTTCTTC. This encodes CSAPPPNNEQFF.